What follows is one T cell receptor (beta chain) and its context. Its matching antigen is unknown. A multiplex PCR was run with 60 Vbeta primers and 13 Jbeta primers. Generated by immunoSEQ multiplex PCR, the TCRdb table keeps only in-frame clones and is missing some. The sample records tens of thousands of clones, 85% being singletons. At sampling all donors were nominally healthy, likely with unrecorded immune exposures. The source of the sample is a study of cytomegalovirus exposure and HLA in healthy donors. About the study: Early release data held about 85 million unique TCRs from HLA-typed donors.

V was pared by 6 bases and J by 5 bases, with 5 bases of the junction left unmatched. CDR3 size: 13 residues. CDR1 is MNHNY and CDR2 is SVGAGI in the germline V gene (reference sequence). General study findings and limits: In a later analysis, a genetic analysis reported fewer productive-TCR N-insertions in an Asian-associated ancestry cluster than the cohort average.

Sequenced sample: PBMCs. The clonotype originates from a female donor in good health and CMV-seronegative. The chain recombines TRBV6-6 with TRBJ2-5, with 8 bases aligning to TRBD1. The CDR3 reads CASSSRDRETQYF. The CDR3 DNA follows: TGTGCCAGCAGCTCCCGGGACAGGGAGACCCAGTACTTC.